Below are 32 T cell receptor beta chains sequenced from a single sample in a study of vaccination and CD4 T cells after COVID-19. Time point of the sample: late sampling 161 to 241 days after vaccination in a few convalescent patients. Stated treatment: approximately 10-day PBMC culture with coronavirus spike peptide pools or control peptides (ViraFEST assay). Cultured CD4+ T cell DNA was sequenced using the Oncomine TCR Beta short-read assay. TCRdb itself ran the PCR reads through MiXCR, one entry per CDR3 protein. The sample yields tens of thousands of distinct CDR3 sequences, more than 35% seen once. These receptors have no known antigen. Source: CD4+ T cells from blood, cultured in vitro, taken about 7 months after SARS-CoV-2 vaccination. The source is a human donor who had recovered from COVID-19.

The chain has TRBV10-3 and TRBJ2-7; D may be TRBD1 or TRBD2 (5 bases each). The V gene lost 0 bases and the J gene lost 1 base, with 10 bases spanning the gap. Germline-derived CDR1 and CDR2 are ENHRY and SYGVKD. This CDR3 region has 15 residues. CDR3 bases: TGTGCCATCAGTGAGTCTGGGGGTCAGTCCTACGAGCAGTACTTC. Translated: CAISESGGQSYEQYF.

This clonotype has just a few counts. The V gene is TRBV4-1, the J gene TRBJ1-5; D is uncertain. The V and J ends lost 1 base and 5 bases respectively, with 9 bases between them. The CDR3 runs 14 residues. CDR1 and CDR2 (germline): MGHRA, YSYEKL. CDR3 nucleotide sequence: TGCGCCAGCAGCCAAGGGACGGCGGATCAGCCCCAGCATTTT. This gives the protein CASSQGTADQPQHF.

This clonotype has just a few counts. The chain couples TRBV6-1 to TRBJ2-5, with D unresolved. The CDR3 loop spans 14 amino acids. Between the trimmed V and J ends, which lost 5 bases and 0 bases, there was a span of 10 bases. Germline CDR1 is MNHNS and CDR2 is SASEGT. CDR3 DNA: TGTGCCAGCAGTCCCGGACGGAACCAAGAGACCCAGTACTTC. It specifies CASSPGRNQETQYF.

By share of the sample, this clonotype is medium-sized. The chain joins TRBV27 to TRBJ1-2; the D gene is possibly TRBD1 (5 bases). The CDR3 runs 15 residues. V was clipped by 4 bases and J by 8 bases, with 20 bases between them. The germline V gene has CDR1 MNHEY and CDR2 SMNVEV (reference sequence). CDR3 loop: CASSSSAQGRRGYTF. The CDR3 DNA reads as TGTGCCAGCAGTTCCTCCGCCCAGGGCCGTCGGGGCTACACCTTC.

The V call is TRBV5-4, the J call TRBJ2-7; 7 nucleotides agree with TRBD1. CDR1 SGHNT and CDR2 YYREEE come from the germline V gene (reference sequence). V trimming: 0 bases; J trimming: 3 bases; junction bases outside the gene matches: 6. CDR3 size: 15 residues. The CDR3 here is CASSLGTGSNYEQYF. CDR3 in DNA: TGTGCCAGCAGCTTGGGGACAGGCTCCAACTACGAGCAGTACTTC. The entire variable domain, with the rest obtained from reference TRBV5-4 and TRBJ2-7, is as follows: ETGVTQSPTHLIKTRGQQVTLRCSSQSGHNTVSWYQQALGQGPQFIFQYYREEENGRGNFPPRFSGLQFPNYSSELNVNALELDDSALYLCASSLGTGSNYEQYFGPGTRLTVT.

V usage is TRBV4-3 and J usage is TRBJ2-7; D might be TRBD2 (5 bases). Trimming pared 2 bases from V and 3 bases from J, leaving 8 bases between. The CDR3 consists of 13 residues. Germline loops: CDR1 LGHNA, CDR2 YSLEER. CDR3 amino acids: CASSQHRDYEQYF. The CDR3 DNA reads as TGCGCCAGCAGCCAACACCGGGACTACGAGCAGTACTTC.

This chain joins TRBV27 and TRBJ2-3; 9 positions match TRBD2. Germline V gene data show CDR1 as MNHEY and CDR2 as SMNVEV (reference sequence). V dropped 10 bases and J dropped 6; count of bases not matched to a gene: 8. This CDR3 spans 13 amino acids. The CDR3 region has the DNA TGTGCCACCCGCGGGGGGGTTGAGGATACGCAGTATTTT. Translating it yields CATRGGVEDTQYF.

This chain links TRBV20-1 with TRBJ2-2; 10 nucleotides line up with TRBD1. The CDR3 loop spans 17 amino acids. V shed 1 base and J 5 bases; nucleotides not matched to a gene: 10. Germline CDR1 and CDR2: DFQATT and SNEGSKA (reference sequence). In nucleotides, the CDR3 is TGCAGTGCTAGAGTATTCGGGACAGGGGCTGGAACCGGGGAGCTGTTTTTT. It codes for CSARVFGTGAGTGELFF.

This clonotype was seen more than once but under ten times. The J gene is TRBJ1-2, the V gene TRBV7-2; D is ambiguous. The CDR3 has 11 residues. Trimming shortened V by 8 bases and J by 1 base, and 5 bases separated the two germline ends. Germline V gene sequence: CDR1 SGHTA, CDR2 FQGNSA. CDR3 protein: CASGRNYGYTF. The CDR3 DNA is TGTGCCAGCGGACGTAACTATGGCTACACCTTC.

This clonotype was detected a few times. The chain is built from TRBV6-1 and TRBJ2-7, with D uncertain. V shed 6 bases and J shed 2 bases, with 8 bases lying between them. Germline assignment: CDR1 MNHNS and CDR2 SASEGT. The CDR3 has 12 amino acids. The CDR3 coding sequence is TGTGCCAGCAGCAAACACCCCTACGAGCAGTACTTC. Its protein is CASSKHPYEQYF.

A single count supports this clonotype. The chain couples TRBV2 to TRBJ2-1; the D gene is possibly TRBD1 (5 bases). Germline V gene data show CDR1 as SNHLY and CDR2 as FYNNEI. Between the trimmed V and J ends, which lost 4 bases and 7 bases, there was a span of 11 bases. The CDR3 runs to 13 residues. CDR3 nucleotide sequence: TGTGCCAGCAGTGTTATTCAGGGTAATGAGCAGTTCTTC. Translating it yields CASSVIQGNEQFF.

The chain is built from TRBV7-9 and TRBJ2-5; the D call may be TRBD1 or TRBD2 (6 bases each). Trimming stripped 1 base from V and 0 bases from J, with 9 bases between. CDR1 SEHNR and CDR2 FQNEAQ come from the germline V gene (reference sequence). The CDR3 extends over 15 amino acids. This chain's CDR3 is CASSLEGGHQETQYF. The CDR3 bases are TGTGCCAGCAGCTTAGAGGGGGGCCACCAAGAGACCCAGTACTTC.

The chain joins TRBV7-6 to TRBJ2-7, with D unresolved. The CDR3 runs 14 residues. The V end lost 5 bases, the J end lost 3 bases, and 14 bases lay between the germline ends. CDR1 is SGHVS, CDR2 FNYEAQ, per germline. The CDR3 reads CASSPGVRVYEQYF. CDR3 bases: TGTGCCAGCAGCCCAGGTGTCCGAGTCTACGAGCAGTACTTC.

This clonotype appeared a few times. The chain is built from TRBV29-1 and TRBJ1-2; D is unresolved. V shed 2 bases and J shed 5 bases, with 15 bases lying between them. Germline CDR1 is SQVTM and CDR2 is ANQGSEA. This CDR3 region has 14 residues. CDR3 nucleotides: TGCAGCGTTGAACCGGCAGGAGAAGGATATGGCTACACCTTC. Translated, it gives CSVEPAGEGYGYTF.

The gene calls are TRBV7-3 and TRBJ2-1; the match to TRBD2 covers 13 bases. The CDR3 spans 16 residues. V gave up 5 bases and J gave up 4 bases; unmatched junction bases: 5. Germline V gives CDR1 SGHTA, CDR2 FQGTGA. This CDR3 reads CASSPGGLAGYNEQFF. DNA for the CDR3: TGTGCCAGCAGCCCGGGGGGACTAGCGGGATACAATGAGCAGTTCTTC.

The chain recombines TRBV7-2 with TRBJ1-2; weak D call: TRBD1 (6 bases). Germline-derived CDR1 and CDR2 are SGHTA and FQGNSA. V was clipped by 7 bases and J by 4 bases, with 22 bases between them. This CDR3 comprises 16 residues. The CDR3 is CASTSEQQGRAYGYTF. The CDR3 DNA reads TGTGCCAGCACCTCCGAACAACAGGGACGAGCCTATGGCTACACCTTC.

The chain has TRBV24-1 and TRBJ2-6; a possible D gene is TRBD1 (5 bases). Looked up from germline, CDR1 is KGHDR and CDR2 is SFDVKD. Trimming took off 2 bases at V and 2 bases at J, with 9 bases between the two ends. The CDR3 contains 16 residues. CDR3 amino acids: CATSDSGLPGANVLTF. CDR3 sequence (DNA): TGTGCCACCAGTGATTCAGGGCTCCCTGGGGCCAACGTCCTGACTTTC.

The chain carries TRBV7-9 and TRBJ2-7, with a possible D match to TRBD2 (6 bases). Germline CDR1 is SEHNR and CDR2 is FQNEAQ (reference sequence). The CDR3 contains 15 residues. Deletions cut 0 bases from V and 0 bases from J, with 9 bases between. This CDR3 reads CASSLAVGGSYEQYF. The CDR3 DNA is TGTGCCAGCAGCTTAGCAGTGGGAGGCTCCTACGAGCAGTACTTC.

In this sample, this clonotype turned up a few times. The chain combines TRBV20-1 with TRBJ2-3; the D gene is possibly TRBD2 (6 bases). V gave up 4 bases and J gave up 2 bases, with 16 bases separating them. Per germline, CDR1 DFQATT and CDR2 SNEGSKA (reference sequence). The CDR3 is 15 amino acids. The CDR3 loop is CSATSAGDDTDTQYF. In DNA, the CDR3 is TGCAGTGCTACATCAGCGGGTGACGACACAGATACGCAGTATTTT.

V gene TRBV28 combines with J gene TRBJ2-5; 8 bases line up with TRBD2. Germline lookup yields CDR1 MDHEN and CDR2 SYDVKM. The CDR3 has 15 amino acids. The V segment lost 4 bases and the J segment 5 bases; nucleotides outside the gene matches: 9. DNA for the CDR3: TGTGCCAGCAGTTCCCCCAGCGGGGGAGGGGAGACCCAGTACTTC. Its protein product is CASSSPSGGGETQYF.

This chain joins TRBV19 and TRBJ2-7; TRBD2 agrees at 8 bases. The CDR3 has 14 amino acids. Germline values: CDR1 LNHDA, CDR2 SQIVND (reference sequence). Trimming at V came to 9 bases and at J to 2 bases, leaving 9 bases not matched to a gene. In DNA form, the CDR3 reads TGTGCCAGCTCTAGCACTAGCGGACCCTACGAGCAGTACTTC. Translated: CASSSTSGPYEQYF.

The genes are TRBV20-1 and TRBJ1-2, with 8 bases fitting TRBD1. V shed 3 bases and J 6 bases; nucleotides not matched to a gene: 9. The CDR3 contains 14 residues. Germline CDR1 DFQATT, CDR2 SNEGSKA (reference sequence). The CDR3 is CSASLGDRIDGYTF. The CDR3 DNA is TGCAGTGCTAGTCTAGGGGACAGGATCGATGGCTACACCTTC.

This clonotype was seen a few times. The genes are TRBV20-1 and TRBJ2-1, with TRBD1 as a possible D gene (5 bases). V shed 5 bases and J shed 1 base, with 12 bases lying between them. The CDR3 runs 14 residues. Per germline, CDR1 DFQATT and CDR2 SNEGSKA (reference sequence). As DNA, the CDR3 is TGCAGTGCTTATCCAAAGGGGTCCTACAATGAGCAGTTCTTC. Translation: CSAYPKGSYNEQFF.

A remark on this clonotype: With a much larger clone just one base away, this may be a read error. The chain couples TRBV29-1 to TRBJ1-1, with 9 positions matching TRBD1. This CDR3 has 16 residues. The V gene's germline CDR1 is SQVTM and CDR2 ANQGSEA. The CDR3 DNA reads as TGCTGCGCCCCGAGGGGACAGGGTTTTGGAGGGGCTGAAGCTTTCTTT. Translation: CCAPRGQGFGGAEAFF.

This clonotype was observed a handful of times. The chain couples TRBV10-3 to TRBJ2-5; TRBD1 matches 8 bases. V gave up 6 bases and J gave up 3 bases; unmatched junction bases: 9. CDR3 length: 15 amino acids. CDR1 is ENHRY, CDR2 SYGVKD, per germline. The CDR3 DNA reads TGTGCCATCAGAGATCAGGGGGCGTCGGAAGAGACCCAGTACTTC. Residues: CAIRDQGASEETQYF.

The V and J genes are TRBV20-1 and TRBJ2-1; D is perhaps TRBD2 (6 bases). The CDR3 extends over 14 amino acids. Trimming left V 0 bases short and J 2 bases short, with 8 bases between. Germline V lookup: CDR1 DFQATT, CDR2 SNEGSKA (reference sequence). The CDR3 reads CSARDLAAYNEQFF. The CDR3 DNA is TGCAGTGCTAGAGACTTAGCGGCCTACAATGAGCAGTTCTTC.

J is TRBJ2-1 and V is TRBV19; 8 positions match TRBD1. The CDR3 length is 15 residues. Trimming took 2 bases from V and 2 from J; bases not matched to a gene: 2. Germline V gene lookup returns CDR1 LNHDA and CDR2 SQIVND (reference sequence). The CDR3 sequence is CASSIRTGPYNEQFF. For the CDR3, the DNA is TGTGCCAGTAGTATACGGACAGGGCCCTACAATGAGCAGTTCTTC.

A few counts support this clonotype. The chain is built from TRBV20-1 and TRBJ2-1; D is undetermined. CDR3 length: 14 amino acids. Germline loops: CDR1 DFQATT, CDR2 SNEGSKA (reference sequence). V was trimmed by 3 bases and J by 0 bases, leaving 9 bases between them. The CDR3 sequence is CSASPRSSYNEQFF. The CDR3 region has the DNA TGCAGTGCTAGCCCCAGGAGCTCCTACAATGAGCAGTTCTTC.

This clonotype appeared once. V and J are TRBV10-2 and TRBJ1-5; no firm D call. With 8 bases removed from V and 6 bases from J, the gap between germline ends came to 11 bases. CDR3 length: 12 amino acids. Per germline, CDR1 WSHSY and CDR2 SAAADI. The CDR3 spells CASASGGQPQHF. The CDR3, as DNA: TGCGCCAGCGCGTCCGGAGGTCAGCCCCAGCATTTT.

This chain uses TRBV7-8 with TRBJ2-3; TRBD2 agrees at 8 bases. The CDR3 runs 13 residues. Trimming removed 9 bases from V and 1 base from J; junction bases left unmatched: 3. Germline lookup yields CDR1 SGHVS and CDR2 FQNEAQ. The CDR3 region is CASREGGTDTQYF. CDR3 DNA: TGTGCCAGTCGGGAGGGTGGCACAGATACGCAGTATTTT.

The chain recombines TRBV6-1 with TRBJ2-1, with D possibly matching TRBD2 (5 bases). Germline CDR1 is MNHNS and CDR2 is SASEGT. The CDR3 has 14 residues. With 2 bases removed from V and 6 bases from J, the gap between germline ends came to 11 bases. CDR3 amino acids: CASSENWRPNEQFF. For the CDR3, the DNA is TGTGCCAGCAGTGAAAACTGGAGGCCCAATGAGCAGTTCTTC.

The chain uses TRBV20-1 and TRBJ2-1, with 10 bases lining up with TRBD2. This CDR3 is 15 amino acids long. V shed 5 bases and J 6 bases; nucleotides not matched to a gene: 10. CDR1 and CDR2 (germline): DFQATT, SNEGSKA (reference sequence). CDR3 sequence reads: CSARTPSGSFNEQFF. DNA of the CDR3: TGCAGTGCTCGCACCCCTAGCGGGAGCTTCAATGAGCAGTTCTTC.